Sequencing of this T cell receptor (beta chain) was carried out in a study of T cells after yellow fever vaccination. Study background: SMART-Seq v4 Ultra Low Input handled preparation of low-cell-number fractions.

Notes on the study in general: Detected again after the booster were most primary-vaccination clones, at about 96% CD4 and nearly 90% CD8.

Ten or more counts support this clonotype. The antigen is not known. They built TCR cDNA with 5'RACE template switching, a step that put in a universal primer site and UMIs. In TCRdb, the 5' RACE reads were re-called with MiXCR into one record per CDR3 protein. The sample yields some 320,000 distinct CDR3 sequences, around 9.3% seen once. Trimming left V 2 bases short and J 2 bases short, with 6 bases between. Per the germline V gene, CDR1 is LGHNT and CDR2 is FRNRAP. This CDR3 has 13 residues. The origin of this receptor is a young man who received the YFV17D yellow fever vaccine. This rearrangement joins TRBV12-5 to TRBJ1-1; no reliable D call. Sequencing used CD4+ T cells sorted from PBMCs, obtained 5 days after the yellow fever booster vaccination. CDR3 residues: CASGLSGNTEAFF. The CDR3, as DNA: TGTGCTAGTGGTTTGTCGGGTAACACTGAAGCTTTCTTT. The variable domain in full, with the rest retrieved from reference TRBV12-5 and TRBJ1-1, is DARVTQTPRHKVTEMGQEVTMRCQPILGHNTVFWYRQTMMQGLELLAYFRNRAPLDDSGMPKDRFSAEMPDATLATLKIQPSEPRDSAVYFCASGLSGNTEAFFGQGTRLTVV.